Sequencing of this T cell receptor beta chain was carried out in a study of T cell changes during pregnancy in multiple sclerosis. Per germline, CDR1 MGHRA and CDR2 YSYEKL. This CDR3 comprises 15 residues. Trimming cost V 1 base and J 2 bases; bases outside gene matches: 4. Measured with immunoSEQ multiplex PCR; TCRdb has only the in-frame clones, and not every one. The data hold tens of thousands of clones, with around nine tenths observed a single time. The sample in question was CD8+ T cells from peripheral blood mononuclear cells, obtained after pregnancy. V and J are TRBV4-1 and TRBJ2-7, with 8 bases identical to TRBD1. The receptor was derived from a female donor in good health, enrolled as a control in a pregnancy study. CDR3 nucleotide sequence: TGCGCCAGCAGCCAAGGACAGGGGACACCCTACGAGCAGTACTTC. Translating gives CASSQGQGTPYEQYF.